Listed below are T cell receptor beta chains from one sample, sequenced in a study of identical twins. TCRdb re-analysed the 5' RACE reads in MiXCR, keeping a single row per CDR3 protein. Here the sample spans 400,000 to 500,000 distinct CDR3 sequences, less than 20% being singletons. The sequenced sample was naive T cells sorted from blood. The receptors here all came from a man aged 50-60 years in good health. Each CDR3 is given with its conserved first and last residue. D genes are given only for firm matches. A row's size may be missing; if present it is once, few, many or a size class.

v_gene	d_gene	j_gene	abundance	CDR3nt	CDR3aa
TRBV20-1	-	TRBJ1-4	-	TGCAGTGCGATGACAACAACTAATGAAAAACTGTTTTTT	CSAMTTTNEKLFF
TRBV7-2	TRBD2	TRBJ2-5	-	TGTGCCAGCAGGCCTTGGGCTAGCGGACAAGAGACCCAGTACTTC	CASRPWASGQETQYF
TRBV4-3	TRBD1	TRBJ1-1	many	TGCGCCAGCAGCCTAAGACAGGGGGGAGTGAACACTGAAGCTTTCTTT	CASSLRQGGVNTEAFF
TRBV20-1	TRBD2	TRBJ2-3	few	TGCAGTGCCCCCGGACTAGCCCTCACAGATACGCAGTATTTT	CSAPGLALTDTQYF
TRBV11-2	-	TRBJ2-1	-	TGTGCCAGCAGCGCTGACAATGAGCAGTTCTTC	CASSADNEQFF
TRBV15	TRBD1	TRBJ2-3	few	TGTGCCACCAGCGGAACAGGGGTGGGCACAGATACGCAGTATTTT	CATSGTGVGTDTQYF
TRBV20-1	TRBD1	TRBJ1-2	-	TGCAGTGCTACCGGGACAGGGTCCTATGGCTACACCTTC	CSATGTGSYGYTF
TRBV12-3/TRBV12-4	-	TRBJ1-2	-	TGTGCCAGCAGTTTGATAGGGTCCCTAGGCGGCTACACCTTC	CASSLIGSLGGYTF
TRBV28	-	TRBJ2-7	many	TGTGCCAGCAGTTTAGAATTCGCTAACTCCTACGAGCAGTACTTC	CASSLEFANSYEQYF
TRBV13	-	TRBJ2-4	-	TGTGCCAGCAGCTTAGGGGTAGGGGGGACCGAGAGCGACATTCAGTACTTC	CASSLGVGGTESDIQYF
TRBV15	-	TRBJ2-7	many	TGTGCCATCTCGGATTCCTACGAGCAGTACTTC	CAISDSYEQYF
TRBV29-1	-	TRBJ1-2	few	TGCAGCGTTGAGGGCGGTACCTATGGCTACACCTTC	CSVEGGTYGYTF
TRBV18	TRBD1	TRBJ2-2	many	TGTGCCAGCGGCCTTGGGACAGCCCACACCGGGGAGCTGTTTTTT	CASGLGTAHTGELFF
TRBV5-1	TRBD1	TRBJ1-1	many	TGCGCCAGCAGCTTGGTGGACAGGGGAACTAACACTGAAGCTTTCTTT	CASSLVDRGTNTEAFF
TRBV5-1	TRBD1	TRBJ1-2	-	TGCGCCAGCAGCTTTGGGGGGGGCGGACAGGTCTATGGCTACACCTTC	CASSFGGGGQVYGYTF
TRBV18	-	TRBJ2-3	-	TGTGCCAGCTCACCACTCCAGGGTCAATCCACAGATACGCAGTATTTT	CASSPLQGQSTDTQYF
TRBV7-2	-	TRBJ2-7	-	TGTGCCAGCAGCTTAGTAGATACAGCTGCCTACGAGCAGTACTTC	CASSLVDTAAYEQYF
TRBV20-1	-	TRBJ1-5	many	TGCAGTGCTAGGAAACAGGGCGTGTTGAGCAATCAGCCCCAGCATTTT	CSARKQGVLSNQPQHF
TRBV25-1	TRBD1	TRBJ2-7	-	TGTGCCAGCAGCGCAGCTACAGGGGGCGCGTACGAGCAGTACTTC	CASSAATGGAYEQYF
TRBV6-2/TRBV6-3	TRBD1	TRBJ2-7	many	TGTGCCAGCAGTTATCGGGCAGGGGGCTACGAGCAGTACTTC	CASSYRAGGYEQYF
TRBV4-2	TRBD1	TRBJ1-5	many	TGTGCCAGCAGCCAAGACTTAGTTGACAGGGGTCTGTCCCAGCATTTT	CASSQDLVDRGLSQHF
TRBV3-1	TRBD1	TRBJ1-5	many	TGTGCCAGCAGTGCCGGGACAGGGTGGAGCAATCAGCCCCAGCATTTT	CASSAGTGWSNQPQHF
TRBV11-2	-	TRBJ2-3	-	TGTGCCAGCAGACCCAGGGTGTCCTCGCGCACAGATACGCAGTATTTT	CASRPRVSSRTDTQYF
TRBV10-3	-	TRBJ2-6	-	TGTGCCATCAGTGAGTCGGCGGGGACAGCCCGCTCTGGGGCCAACGTCCTGACTTTC	CAISESAGTARSGANVLTF
TRBV3-1	-	TRBJ2-2	many	TGTGCCAGCAGCCAATGGGACACCAACACCGGGGAGCTGTTTTTT	CASSQWDTNTGELFF
TRBV2	-	TRBJ1-5	-	TGTGCCAGCAGTGACCAAGGCACTCAGCCCCAGCATTTT	CASSDQGTQPQHF
TRBV7-2	-	TRBJ1-4	many	TGTGCCAGCAGCTTAGGGGAATCTAATGAAAAACTGTTTTTT	CASSLGESNEKLFF
TRBV7-9	TRBD2	TRBJ2-5	-	TGTGCCAGCAGCTTCGGACTAGCGGGAGCCGTAGCAGAGACCCAGTACTTC	CASSFGLAGAVAETQYF
TRBV27	TRBD2	TRBJ2-1	-	TGTGCCAGCAGTTACCCGGGACTAGGTACGTTCTTC	CASSYPGLGTFF
TRBV6-1	TRBD1	TRBJ1-6	few	TGTGCCAGCACCGACAGGGTGAGGTCACCCCTCCACTTT	CASTDRVRSPLHF
TRBV3-1	-	TRBJ2-7	-	TGTGCCAGCAGCCAAGATTTGGCCTTAGTTTCCTACGAGCAGTACTTC	CASSQDLALVSYEQYF
TRBV4-1	-	TRBJ1-6	-	TGCGCCAGCAGCCACAGCTCCTATAATTCACCCCTCCACTTT	CASSHSSYNSPLHF
TRBV7-3	-	TRBJ2-1	few	TGTGCCAGCAGCCAAGGGTACGGGGAGCAGTTCTTC	CASSQGYGEQFF
TRBV7-9	TRBD2	TRBJ2-1	many	TGTGCCAGCAGCTTTCCGCGGGGGGGCTTAGACAATGAGCAGTTCTTC	CASSFPRGGLDNEQFF
TRBV12-3/TRBV12-4	-	TRBJ1-1	-	TGTGCCAGCAGTTTGAACAGGCGATCTCCTGAAGCTTTCTTT	CASSLNRRSPEAFF
TRBV20-1	-	TRBJ1-5	-	TGCAGTGCTAGAGTCCCGGGCCTACATAGCAATCAGCCCCAGCATTTT	CSARVPGLHSNQPQHF
TRBV5-1	TRBD2	TRBJ2-3	-	TGCGCCAGCAGCTCCCCCGCCGGGGCGGGGGGCCGACGAACAGATACGCAGTATTTT	CASSSPAGAGGRRTDTQYF
TRBV20-1	-	TRBJ2-7	many	TGCAGTGCGAAAACTCCGTCCATCTACGAGCAGTACTTC	CSAKTPSIYEQYF
TRBV18	TRBD2	TRBJ2-7	-	TGTGCCAGCTCACCTCCGGGACTACCTTACTACGAGCAGTACTTC	CASSPPGLPYYEQYF
TRBV20-1	-	TRBJ2-2	-	TGCAGTGCTAGAGATACAGGGTATACGAACACCGGGGAGCTGTTTTTT	CSARDTGYTNTGELFF
TRBV20-1	-	TRBJ2-1	few	TGCAGTGCTAGAGGCTTAGGGAATTACAATGAGCAGTTCTTC	CSARGLGNYNEQFF
TRBV4-3	-	TRBJ2-3	many	TGCGCCAGCAGCCAAGACCGGTCGGCTAGCACAGATACGCAGTATTTT	CASSQDRSASTDTQYF
TRBV7-9	-	TRBJ2-7	-	TGTGCCAGCAGCTTAGGCGGGGTCTGGTACGAGCAGTACTTC	CASSLGGVWYEQYF
TRBV29-1	TRBD2	TRBJ2-1	few	TGCAGCATCCTCGGGACTAGCGGGAGTGGGGGTCTGTACAATGAGCAGTTCTTC	CSILGTSGSGGLYNEQFF
TRBV4-2	TRBD2	TRBJ2-3	few	TGTGCCAGCAGCCATCCTAGCGGGGATACGCAGTATTTT	CASSHPSGDTQYF
TRBV4-2	-	TRBJ2-3	many	TGTGCCAGCAGCCAGGGTCAGGCCACCCCTACGCAGTATTTT	CASSQGQATPTQYF
TRBV7-2	-	TRBJ2-5	once	TGTGCCAGCAGCTTTCTACAGTCACCAGAGACCCAGTACTTC	CASSFLQSPETQYF
TRBV7-2	-	TRBJ2-2	many	TGTGCCAGCAGCTTAGTTGTGTTCCGGGCCGGGGAGCTGTTTTTT	CASSLVVFRAGELFF
TRBV10-3	-	TRBJ2-7	-	TGTGCCATCAGTGAGTGGACAGTTGGCTACGAGCAGTACTTC	CAISEWTVGYEQYF
TRBV13	-	TRBJ2-1	few	TGTGCCAGCAGCTTATCCGGGCCGCAGGAGCAGTTCTTC	CASSLSGPQEQFF
TRBV5-5	-	TRBJ2-2	few	TGTGCCAGCAGCTTGGGAGGGACTCAAACCGGGGAGCTGTTTTTT	CASSLGGTQTGELFF
TRBV5-1	-	TRBJ2-3	many	TGCGCCAGCTCCGGATACCGGGTACGGACAGATACGCAGTATTTT	CASSGYRVRTDTQYF
TRBV6-1	-	TRBJ1-5	many	TGTGCCAGCAAAAAGGGGGGTGGTCAGCCCCAGCATTTT	CASKKGGGQPQHF
TRBV28	-	TRBJ2-7	-	TGTGCCAGCAGTTTTCGGCTCTACGAGCAGTACTTC	CASSFRLYEQYF
TRBV5-5	-	TRBJ1-2	many	TGTGCCAGCAGCTTGGTCGAGGGTGGCTACACCTTC	CASSLVEGGYTF
TRBV20-1	-	TRBJ2-6	-	TGCAGTGCTAGTAGGGGGGTTTTCTCTGGGGCCAACGTCCTGACTTTC	CSASRGVFSGANVLTF
TRBV4-1	-	TRBJ1-5	many	TGCGCCAGCAGCCAAGGGGTACAGAAGGATCAGCCCCAGCATTTT	CASSQGVQKDQPQHF
TRBV10-3	-	TRBJ2-2	-	TGTGCCTCTGAGGGGGAGACTAACACCGGGGAGCTGTTTTTT	CASEGETNTGELFF
TRBV6-4	-	TRBJ2-1	-	TGTGCCAGCAGTGAGCGGCCTTCTAGCGAGCAGTTCTTC	CASSERPSSEQFF